This T cell receptor (beta chain) emerged from a study of T cell responses to AZD1222 COVID-19 vaccine. Study in general: Researchers grouped second doses given at about 4 or about 12 weeks into one pool. Findings and caveats of the study: Spike-specific TCR breadth and depth both grew after two AZD1222 doses. Just a handful of AZD1222 recipients were seropositive at baseline. Among the donors, most were white British and more were female, and clonal diversity was possibly underestimated.

TCRdb's copy holds only in-frame clones and misses some; the assay was immunoSEQ multiplex PCR. The table lists tens of thousands of clones, about four fifths of them singletons. In regard to this clone: What it binds is unknown.

V was cut by 7 bases and J by 7 bases, with 16 bases left in between. CDR3 size: 13 residues. The material was peripheral blood, obtained on day 0 of AZD1222 vaccination. The chain is built from TRBV12-3 or TRBV12-4 and TRBJ1-2; D is undetermined. This TCR came from an adult in good health. Here the CDR3 reads CASTYKEGAGYTF. DNA for the CDR3: TGTGCCAGCACTTACAAGGAGGGTGCTGGCTACACCTTC.